What follows are 30 T cell receptor beta chains derived from one specimen sequenced in a study of blood T cell repertoires in COVID-19. The assay was immunoSEQ multiplex PCR, and TCRdb's table has in-frame clones only and misses some. Of fewer than 350,000 clones listed, approximately 83% are singletons. The sequenced material came from PBMCs or T cells enriched from blood (not recorded which). The receptors come from a woman aged 40 to 50 with acute COVID-19.

This clone was observed a single time. The chain employs TRBV10-3 and TRBJ2-2; 7 nucleotides line up with TRBD2. The germline V gene has CDR1 ENHRY and CDR2 SYGVKD. The CDR3 covers 16 residues. The V gene end was trimmed by 6 bases and the J gene end by 5 bases; junction bases not matched to a gene: 12. The CDR3 region has the DNA TGTGCCATCAGCGGGCTGCGGGGGAAGGGGACCGGGGAGCTGTTTTTT. Protein: CAISGLRGKGTGELFF.

This chain links TRBV6-1 with TRBJ1-6, with a possible D match to TRBD1 (6 bases). The V end was cut by 3 bases, the J end by 5 bases, with 11 bases between. The CDR3 runs to 15 residues. Germline V gives CDR1 MNHNS, CDR2 SASEGT. This CDR3 reads CASSEGGANNSPLHF. The CDR3 DNA follows: TGTGCCAGCAGTGAGGGGGGGGCGAATAATTCACCCCTCCACTTT.

This clone was counted between two and nine times. CDR3 nucleotides: TGTGCCAGCAGCGGGGGGACTAGCGGGAGAGAGACCCAGTACTTC. Translating it yields CASSGGTSGRETQYF. The chain employs TRBV9 and TRBJ2-5; the match to TRBD2 covers 14 bases. The CDR3 covers 15 residues. Germline loops: CDR1 SGDLS, CDR2 YYNGEE. The V and J ends lost 3 bases and 4 bases, in that order; junction bases with no gene match: 2.

The chain couples TRBV5-8 to TRBJ2-5; the D gene is possibly TRBD1 (6 bases). The CDR3 runs to 16 residues. CDR1 and CDR2 (germline): SGHTS, YDEGEE. With 3 bases removed from V and 0 bases from J, the gap between germline ends came to 15 bases. DNA for the CDR3: TGTGCCAGCAGCTCGCCACAGGGAAAGTACCAAGAGACCCAGTACTTC. It codes for CASSSPQGKYQETQYF.

The chain uses TRBV27 and TRBJ1-2, with 7 bases that match TRBD1. The length of the CDR3 is 15 residues. CDR1 is MNHEY, CDR2 SMNVEV, per germline (reference sequence). Trimming at V came to 5 bases and at J to 1 base, leaving 7 bases not matched to a gene. This CDR3 is CASSITGTVNYGYTF. The CDR3 coding sequence is TGTGCCAGCAGTATTACCGGGACAGTTAACTATGGCTACACCTTC.

The chain is built from TRBV4-1 and TRBJ2-1; 9 bases are shared with TRBD1. The CDR3 is made up of 17 amino acids. CDR1 is MGHRA, CDR2 YSYEKL, per germline. The V segment lost 3 bases and the J segment 1 base; nucleotides outside the gene matches: 7. The CDR3 here is CASSHEIGQGSYNEQFF. The DNA of the CDR3 is TGCGCCAGCAGCCATGAGATCGGACAGGGGTCCTACAATGAGCAGTTCTTC.

This rearrangement joins TRBV6-5 to TRBJ2-7; D is uncertain. The V gene's germline CDR1 is MNHEY and CDR2 SVGAGI. Trimming took 0 bases from V and 6 from J, leaving 3 bases between them. This CDR3 is built from 11 residues. DNA for the CDR3: TGTGCCAGCAGTTACTCCGGCGAGCAGTACTTC. This translates into CASSYSGEQYF.

The rearrangement uses TRBV4-2 and TRBJ2-1, with 13 positions matching TRBD2. This CDR3 spans 17 amino acids. Trimming took 2 bases from V and 7 from J; bases not matched to a gene: 8. The germline V gene has CDR1 LGHNA and CDR2 YNFKEQ. For the CDR3, the DNA is TGTGCCAGCAGCCAACAACCCGGACTAGCGGGAGCAAATGAGCAGTTCTTC. This gives the protein CASSQQPGLAGANEQFF.

The chain is built from TRBV3-1 (or the pseudogene TRBV3-2) and TRBJ1-1; the match to TRBD1 covers 8 bases. The CDR3 has 14 amino acids. Trimming at V came to 4 bases and at J to 6 bases, leaving 7 bases not matched to a gene. Germline V gives CDR1 LGHDT, CDR2 YNNKEL (reference sequence). The DNA of the CDR3 is TGTGCCAGCAGCCGAGGACAGGGTAGCGCTGAAGCTTTCTTT. Translated, it gives CASSRGQGSAEAFF.

The chain uses TRBV5-1 and TRBJ1-4; D might be TRBD1 (6 bases). Trimming cost V 0 bases and J 8 bases, with 11 bases left between them. The CDR3 has 14 amino acids. In germline, CDR1 is SGHRS, CDR2 YFSETQ. CDR3 DNA: TGCGCCAGCAGCTTGGGGACAGTGTACGAAAAACTGTTTTTT. Protein: CASSLGTVYEKLFF.

The chain's CDR3 is CASNPGGGSSGNTIYF. DNA of the CDR3: TGTGCCAGCAATCCTGGCGGAGGTAGCTCTGGAAACACCATATATTTT. The chain carries TRBV28 and TRBJ1-3; D ambiguous. The CDR3 runs 16 residues. Trimming took off 7 bases at V and 0 bases at J, with 16 bases between the two ends. CDR1 is MDHEN, CDR2 SYDVKM, per germline.

The V gene is TRBV11-2, the J gene TRBJ2-1, with D tentatively TRBD1 (6 bases). CDR3 length equals 14 residues. V lost 5 bases, J lost 7 bases, and 15 bases lay in between. CDR1 and CDR2 from the germline V gene are SGHAT and FQNNGV. CDR3 nucleotides: TGTGCCAGCAGCCCCCGAGCTACAGGGAATGAGCAGTTCTTC. It encodes CASSPRATGNEQFF.

The gene calls are TRBV5-4 and TRBJ2-7; unclear D gene. The CDR3 loop spans 13 amino acids. Germline lookup yields CDR1 SGHNT and CDR2 YYREEE (reference sequence). Trimming took off 2 bases at V and 0 bases at J, with 6 bases between the two ends. CDR3 DNA sequence: TGTGCCAGCAGCTTTCTTCCCTCCTACGAGCAGTACTTC. It yields the protein CASSFLPSYEQYF.

The rearrangement joins TRBV6-1 to TRBJ1-2, with a weak D call TRBD1 (6 bases). This CDR3 region has 14 residues. The germline gives CDR1 MNHNS, CDR2 SASEGT. Trimming took off 2 bases at V and 4 bases at J, with 11 bases between the two ends. The CDR3 region is CASSERGHIYGYTF. CDR3 nucleotide sequence: TGTGCCAGCAGTGAAAGGGGACACATCTATGGCTACACCTTC.

The CDR3 protein is CASSPPGEINYGYTF. The CDR3 bases are TGTGCCAGCTCACCACCGGGAGAAATTAACTATGGCTACACCTTC. This rearrangement joins TRBV18 to TRBJ1-2; D gene ambiguous. V dropped 0 bases and J dropped 1 base, with 9 bases sitting between them. The CDR3 has 15 residues. Germline CDR1 KGHSH, CDR2 LQKENI.

This chain joins TRBV4-1 and TRBJ1-1; the D gene is possibly TRBD1 (6 bases). Between the trimmed V and J ends, which lost 0 bases and 1 base, there was a span of 12 bases. This CDR3 is built from 16 residues. Germline V lookup: CDR1 MGHRA, CDR2 YSYEKL. The CDR3 DNA reads as TGCGCCAGCAGCCAAGACCTACAGGGATGGAACACTGAAGCTTTCTTT. The encoded protein is CASSQDLQGWNTEAFF.

This chain uses TRBV4-3 with TRBJ2-7; TRBD2 matches at 15 bases. Trimming took 4 bases from V and 7 from J; bases not matched to a gene: 11. Germline V lookup: CDR1 LGHNA, CDR2 YSLEER. CDR3 length: 17 amino acids. The CDR3 DNA sequence: TGCGCCAGCAGCCGTTTTGGACTAGCGGGAGGGTCGGGAGAGCAGTACTTC. Encoded protein: CASSRFGLAGGSGEQYF.

V usage is TRBV19 and J usage is TRBJ2-1, with TRBD2 matching 8 bases. V shed 4 bases and J 6 bases; nucleotides not matched to a gene: 5. Germline CDR1 and CDR2: LNHDA and SQIVND (reference sequence). The CDR3 runs 14 residues. CDR3 loop: CASSTGLVANEQFF. The CDR3 coding sequence is TGTGCCAGTAGTACGGGACTAGTGGCCAATGAGCAGTTCTTC.

A single count supports this clone. This chain links TRBV2 with TRBJ1-5; the match to TRBD1 covers 8 bases. Trimming cost V 5 bases and J 4 bases; bases outside gene matches: 10. From germline, CDR1 is SNHLY and CDR2 FYNNEI. This CDR3 is built from 16 residues. The CDR3 here is CASSKTGTGKNQPQHF. The CDR3 DNA is TGTGCCAGCAGTAAAACCGGGACAGGTAAAAATCAGCCCCAGCATTTT.

CDR3 sequence (DNA): TGTGCCAGCAGCCAGGGGAATCAGCCCCAGCATTTT. It encodes CASSQGNQPQHF. The chain carries TRBV27 and TRBJ1-5; D possibly corresponds to TRBD1 (6 bases). The CDR3 consists of 12 residues. V lost 6 bases and J lost 4, with 7 bases in between. The germline CDR1 and CDR2 sequences are MNHEY and SMNVEV (reference sequence).

The chain combines TRBV2 with TRBJ1-6; possibly TRBD1 for D (5 bases). The germline V gene encodes CDR1 SNHLY and CDR2 FYNNEI. The CDR3 sequence is 15 residues long. V lost 7 bases and J lost 5, with 15 bases in between. DNA for the CDR3: TGTGCCAGCACCCCAGGGCCAGGAAATAATTCACCCCTCCACTTT. Protein product: CASTPGPGNNSPLHF.

The sample holds a few counts of this clone. This sequence joins TRBV5-1 and TRBJ1-2, with D maybe TRBD1 (5 bases). V was cut by 0 bases and J by 4 bases, with 13 bases left in between. The CDR3 loop spans 15 amino acids. Germline V gene data show CDR1 as SGHRS and CDR2 as YFSETQ. CDR3 residues: CASSLDTGPLYGYTF. DNA for the CDR3: TGCGCCAGCAGCTTGGATACAGGACCGCTCTATGGCTACACCTTC.

The rearrangement links TRBV11-3 to TRBJ2-3, with 8 bases fitting TRBD2. CDR1 is SGHNT, CDR2 YENEEA, per germline. V lost 3 bases to trimming and J lost 2 bases; unmatched junction nucleotides: 1. There are 14 residues in the CDR3. CDR3 in DNA: TGTGCCAGCAGCTTGACTAGCGTCACAGATACGCAGTATTTT. It specifies CASSLTSVTDTQYF.

The chain recombines TRBV6-1 with TRBJ1-1, with 8 bases lining up with TRBD1. CDR3 length: 15 amino acids. Trimming removed 3 bases from V and 7 bases from J; junction bases left unmatched: 10. Germline loops: CDR1 MNHNS, CDR2 SASEGT. CDR3 loop: CASSERQGLRFEAFF. CDR3 nucleotides: TGTGCCAGCAGTGAGAGACAGGGGCTGCGGTTTGAAGCTTTCTTT.

This chain uses TRBV18 with TRBJ1-3; no clear D gene. Trimming shortened V by 3 bases and J by 2 bases, and 5 bases separated the two germline ends. The CDR3 runs 13 residues. The germline V gene has CDR1 KGHSH and CDR2 LQKENI. CDR3 region: CASSPAPGNTIYF. CDR3 nucleotide sequence: TGTGCCAGCTCACCGGCCCCTGGAAACACCATATATTTT. The full variable domain, in which reference TRBV18 and TRBJ1-3 provide the parts outside the CDR3, is NAGVMQNPRHLVRRRGQEARLRCSPMKGHSHVYWYRQLPEEGLKFMVYLQKENIIDESGMPKERFSAEFPKEGPSILRIQQVVRGDSAAYFCASSPAPGNTIYFGEGSWLTVV.

The chain employs TRBV19 and TRBJ1-1; the match to TRBD1 covers 9 bases. The CDR3 contains 18 residues. CDR1 and CDR2 from the germline V gene are LNHDA and SQIVND (reference sequence). The ends lost 7 bases at V and 1 base at J; junction bases unmatched: 16. CDR3 protein: CASTPIGTGTIRNTEAFF. As DNA, the CDR3 is TGTGCCAGTACTCCTATCGGGACAGGGACAATCCGGAACACTGAAGCTTTCTTT.

The chain employs TRBV30 and TRBJ1-1; D perhaps matches TRBD1 (6 bases). The germline V gene has CDR1 GTSNPN and CDR2 SVGIG (reference sequence). CDR3 length equals 13 residues. Trimming removed 5 bases at V and 0 bases at J, with 10 bases between. CDR3 coding DNA: TGTGCCTGGGGACAGCCCATGAACACTGAAGCTTTCTTT. It codes for CAWGQPMNTEAFF.

This chain connects TRBV9 to TRBJ2-1; possible D gene TRBD2, 5 bases. CDR1 and CDR2 (germline): SGDLS, YYNGEE. CDR3 length: 16 amino acids. Trimming removed 4 bases from V and 0 bases from J, with 14 bases in between. The CDR3 DNA follows: TGTGCCAGCAGCCCCCGGACGGGAAGCTCCTACAATGAGCAGTTCTTC. This gives the protein CASSPRTGSSYNEQFF.

The chain has TRBV28 and TRBJ1-3, with D maybe TRBD1 (5 bases). The CDR3 length is 19 residues. Per the germline V gene, CDR1 is MDHEN and CDR2 is SYDVKM. V was trimmed by 5 bases and J by 0 bases, leaving 23 bases between them. CDR3 nucleotides: TGTGCCAGCAGTCCCCCCTTGCAGGGTGGTCTCTTCTCTGGAAACACCATATATTTT. Translation: CASSPPLQGGLFSGNTIYF.

The V call is TRBV7-9, the J call TRBJ2-2; the D gene is possibly TRBD1 (6 bases). The CDR3 runs 16 residues. The V end was cut by 2 bases, the J end by 3 bases, with 13 bases between. Germline lookup yields CDR1 SEHNR and CDR2 FQNEAQ (reference sequence). CDR3 DNA sequence: TGTGCCAGCAGCTTATCACAGGGAATGTACACCGGGGAGCTGTTTTTT. Amino acids: CASSLSQGMYTGELFF.